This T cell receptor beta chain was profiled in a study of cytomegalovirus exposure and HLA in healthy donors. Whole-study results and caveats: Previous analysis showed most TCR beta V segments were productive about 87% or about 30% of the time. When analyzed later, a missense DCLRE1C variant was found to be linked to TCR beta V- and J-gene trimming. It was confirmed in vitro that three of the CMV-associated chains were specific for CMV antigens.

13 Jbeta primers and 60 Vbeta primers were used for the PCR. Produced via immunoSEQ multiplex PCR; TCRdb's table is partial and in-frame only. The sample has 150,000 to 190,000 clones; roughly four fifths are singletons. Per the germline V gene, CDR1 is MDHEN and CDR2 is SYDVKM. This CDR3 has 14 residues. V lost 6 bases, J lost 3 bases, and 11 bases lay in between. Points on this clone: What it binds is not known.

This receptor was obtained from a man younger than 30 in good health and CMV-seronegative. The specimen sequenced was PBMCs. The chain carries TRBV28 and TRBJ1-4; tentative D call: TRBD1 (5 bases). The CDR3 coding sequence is TGTGCCAGCAGGCCCGGGGGGGCTAATGAAAAACTGTTTTTT. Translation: CASRPGGANEKLFF.